This T cell receptor (beta chain) was retrieved from a study of shared clonotypes between healthy human individuals (TCRdb year 2020). Concerning the study at large: Three men and two women, aged 18 to 49 years, made up the cohort. For each donor, CD4 naive and CD4 memory were each run on three plates, CD8 naive on two plates, and CD8 memory on one plate. The study deeply sequenced blood TCR repertoires of about 5 healthy adults to estimate repertoire size and the extent of clonotype sharing between individuals. To increase sequencing depth and limit assay-specific biases, different laboratories used diverse techniques to prepare libraries and sequence TCR repertoires. Each donor's leukapheresis produced roughly between roughly 0.9 and 8.9 billion PBMCs.

Using the deep immunoSEQ assay, TCR CDR3 regions were amplified from genomic DNA by multiplex PCR. Extracted genomic DNA from each cell subset was distributed evenly across all wells of several immunoSEQ 96-well plates, and each plate was treated as a replicate. For sorted subsets, approximately 190 ng of genomic DNA, equivalent to 25,000 to 35,000 T cell genomes, went into each replicate PCR. The purified libraries were quantified using a Qubit 3.0 fluorometer, sized with a Bioanalyzer 2100, and then quantified again using the KAPA Library Quantification kit. Every immunoSEQ 96-well plate was sequenced on a dedicated single-read 150-cycle Illumina NextSeq 550 flow cell. Per the original workflow: Because the immunoSEQ output included only junctional sequences and no quality scores, the filtering could not be the same as the filtering used for full-length reads. Sequences were annotated with PyIR, a Python wrapper for IgBLAST v1.9, using IMGT germline references to assign V/J genes and CDR3. Reads with weak V/J assignments (E-value above 1e-6), missing CDR3, stop codons, out-of-frame junctions, or ambiguous translated residues were removed. V3J clonotypes were defined as sequences sharing an identical inferred V gene, J gene, and CDR3 amino acid sequence. The percentage overlap between two repertoires was calculated by dividing the number of shared unique clonotypes by the size of the smaller repertoire. RTK rarefaction, the Chao1 estimator, and Recon v2.1 estimates of unobserved clonotypes were used to assess repertoire richness. Generation probabilities were computed with OLGA for all TCRbeta clonotypes obtained by the gDNA method from a few donors. The source is immuneACCESS, and TCRdb retained only in-frame sequences with V and J called. Part of the clones is not carried over; for the studies checked, unresolved V genes explain less than half of this, and the remainder is unexplained. That table is the source of V, J and clone size, and D and trimming were worked out from the DNA. The sample table holds some 650,000 clones, of which around 97% were seen once. Clones ranked in the top ten supply 0.057% of the sample.

The donors were healthy, HIV-negative adults with no recently reported acute infections or vaccinations. Every donor was a Caucasian adult living in Nashville, Tennessee, USA. CD4+ T cells were enriched through magnetic negative selection, after which naive cells were positively selected on CD45RA and the remaining negative fraction served as the memory subset. After blood collection by leukapheresis, PBMCs were isolated using Ficoll-Histopaque density gradient centrifugation and then cryopreserved in the vapor phase of liquid nitrogen. Purity and quantity of every magnetically sorted T cell population were checked by analytical flow cytometry. From each sorted fraction, genomic DNA was isolated and quantified by UV absorbance on a Nanodrop 2000c. What the work shows at the level of the full study, not this receptor alone: Sampling was limited to blood, and TCR repertoires in tissue likely differ from TCR repertoires in blood. Naive subsets generally had larger estimated clonotype richness than memory subsets did. Pairwise subsampling indicated that sequencing depth was expected to affect the degree of clonotype sharing among donors. Compared with non-shared clonotypes, clonotypes shared by all four sorted-subset donors had higher generation probabilities. The small number of donors limited the genetic and exposure-history diversity represented. About 5% of naive CD4, around 4% of naive CD8, roughly 2.4% of memory CD4, and 0.4% of memory CD8 clonotypes were shared across a few donors. Rarefaction of sorted-subset datasets indicated incomplete sequencing despite the large sequencing depth.

This clone appeared a single time. Its antigen remains undetermined. No clone much larger than this one lies a single base away; base qualities are absent. The sequence came from a woman aged 25 to 39 in good health. The specimen was naive CD4+ T cells sorted from blood. Per the publication, the cell subset or site label means: CD45RA+ positively selected.

CDR3 protein: CASSSGQVGEQYF. The nucleotide sequence reads as follows: TGCGCCAGCAGCAGCGGACAAGTAGGCGAGCAGTACTTC. This chain joins TRBV5-1 to TRBJ2-7; the D call could be TRBD1 or TRBD2, with each sharing 5 bases. The CDR3 goes from the cysteine to the phenylalanine over 13 residues. Only the CDR3 region is kept as DNA, spanning 39 bases read in frame from base 1. CDR1 and CDR2 (SGHRS, YFSETQ) derive from the germline V gene. V is clipped by 4 bases and J by 6 bases, and the sequence between their germline boundaries is 14 bases long.